Reported below is one T cell receptor (beta chain). CDR1 and CDR2 (germline): MDHEN, SYDVKM. CDR3 length: 12 amino acids. The J segment lost 4 bases and the V segment lost 6 bases, leaving 2 bases of the junction unmatched. This entry belongs to a study of lymphopenia after photon versus proton radiotherapy. Some clones are missing from TCRdb's copy, which holds only in-frame ones; the method was immunoSEQ multiplex PCR. Among about 26,000 clones, more than 70% were seen once, and the ten largest hold about 5.2%. This specimen consisted of peripheral blood, obtained from a patient treated with photon-based radiotherapy. The clonotype was recovered from a man aged 30 to 39 with gastric cancer. The rearrangement joins TRBV28 to TRBJ1-2, with TRBD1 identical over 7 bases. CDR3 region: CASRGQPYGYTF. The CDR3 DNA reads as TGTGCCAGCAGGGGACAGCCCTATGGCTACACCTTC.